The clone carrying this T cell receptor beta chain was seen repeatedly, ten times or more. Its antigen is still unknown. MiXCR, applied by TCRdb to the 5' RACE reads, yields one record per CDR3 protein. This sample has around 650,000 distinct CDR3 sequences, with just over 7% found just once. The data were taken from a study of identical twins. Study observations and caveats: Twins showed weaker excess sharing in their beta out-of-frame sequences. Abundant beta clonotypes from cord blood bore fewer insertions; memory repertoires lacked this pattern.

The same sample was also used in a study of yellow fever vaccine responses in identical twins.

The sequenced sample was PBMCs. This TCR was sampled from a woman aged 18 to 35 in good health.

The CDR3 nucleotides read TGCGCCAGCAGCTTGGCAGACAGAACCGGGGAGCTGTTTTTT. Protein sequence: CASSLADRTGELFF. The chain has TRBV5-1 and TRBJ2-2, with D perhaps TRBD1 (5 bases). From germline, CDR1 is SGHRS and CDR2 YFSETQ. The CDR3 length is 14 residues. The V end lost 0 bases, the J end lost 5 bases, and 8 bases lay between the germline ends.